A single sample is the source of the 32 T cell receptor beta chains below, sequenced in a study of identical twins. MiXCR, run by TCRdb on the 5' RACE reads, gives a single entry per CDR3 protein. The sample records around 480,000 distinct CDR3 sequences, more than 13% being singletons. These data were likewise used in another study, on yellow fever vaccine responses in identical twins.

Sequenced: CD4+ T cells sorted from blood. These receptors originate from a woman between 18 and 30 years old in good health.

The chain joins TRBV6-1 to TRBJ2-5, with a weak D call TRBD1 (7 bases). V was trimmed by 6 bases and J by 5 bases, leaving 19 bases between them. CDR1 and CDR2 from the germline V gene are MNHNS and SASEGT. The CDR3 has 15 residues. CDR3 region: CASSLQGRSGETQYF. CDR3 coding DNA: TGTGCCAGCAGCCTACAGGGGAGGTCCGGTGAGACCCAGTACTTC.

This clonotype has just a few counts. The rearrangement links TRBV27 to TRBJ1-1, with a possible D match to TRBD1 (6 bases). The length of the CDR3 is 14 residues. CDR1 is MNHEY, CDR2 SMNVEV, per germline (reference sequence). V shed 6 bases and J shed 7 bases, with 18 bases lying between them. The CDR3 bases are TGTGCCAGCAGCGTCACAGGGTGGTTAGGTGAAGCTTTCTTT. Encoded protein: CASSVTGWLGEAFF.

This clonotype showed up just a few times. The chain has TRBV6-2 or TRBV6-3 and TRBJ2-5; D possibly corresponds to TRBD2 (6 bases). The length of the CDR3 is 13 residues. Trimming left V 6 bases short and J 3 bases short, with 11 bases between. From germline, CDR1 is MNHEY and CDR2 SVGEGT. This CDR3 reads CASRRTTEETQYF. The CDR3 coding sequence is TGTGCCAGCAGGAGGACTACCGAAGAGACCCAGTACTTC.

This clonotype was seen more than once but under ten times. The J gene is TRBJ2-7, the V gene TRBV15, with D perhaps TRBD1 (6 bases). The CDR3 runs 15 residues. Germline CDR1 reads LNHNV; CDR2 reads YYDKDF (reference sequence). V was pared by 1 base and J by 6 bases, with 16 bases between. CDR3 in amino acids: CATSRGIRDIVEQYF. The CDR3 region has the DNA TGTGCCACCAGCAGAGGTATCCGGGACATAGTCGAGCAGTACTTC.

This clonotype was counted ten times or more. This chain links TRBV11-2 with TRBJ1-1, with D uncertain. There are 11 residues in the CDR3. Germline CDR1 and CDR2: SGHAT and FQNNGV. Trimming took off 6 bases at V and 7 bases at J, with 9 bases between the two ends. The CDR3 DNA reads TGTGCCAGCAGTACGGGCATTGAAGCTTTCTTT. This encodes CASSTGIEAFF.

This clonotype was seen many times. The V and J genes are TRBV5-1 and TRBJ1-5; D is unresolved. V gave up 0 bases and J gave up 4 bases, with 8 bases separating them. The CDR3 runs to 14 residues. CDR1 is SGHRS, CDR2 YFSETQ, per germline. CDR3 nucleotides: TGCGCCAGCAGCTTGGAAGGGATTAATCAGCCCCAGCATTTT. Its translation is CASSLEGINQPQHF.

This clonotype was observed a few times. J is TRBJ2-3 and V is TRBV6-5; 10 bases align to TRBD2. In germline, CDR1 is MNHEY, CDR2 SVGAGI. This CDR3 region has 16 residues. The junction had 6 bases not matched to a gene; V was cut back by 0 bases and J by 6 bases. CDR3 coding DNA: TGTGCCAGCAGTTACTCGATCAGCGGGGGGGCGGATACGCAGTATTTT. It encodes CASSYSISGGADTQYF.

The chain recombines TRBV18 with TRBJ2-1; 11 nucleotides align to TRBD2. V gave up 2 bases and J gave up 5 bases; unmatched junction bases: 8. The CDR3 totals 17 residues. Germline V gene lookup returns CDR1 KGHSH and CDR2 LQKENI. This CDR3 is CASSPVLGTSGNNEQFF. CDR3 bases: TGTGCCAGCTCACCAGTACTTGGGACTAGCGGAAACAATGAGCAGTTCTTC.

The table lists this clonotype with many counts. The genes are TRBV4-3 and TRBJ2-3; a possible D gene is TRBD1 (7 bases). The CDR3 is 16 amino acids. The germline V gene encodes CDR1 LGHNA and CDR2 YSLEER. V was clipped by 5 bases and J by 1 base, with 16 bases between them. The CDR3 protein is CASSGGGGPRTDTQYF. CDR3 sequence (DNA): TGCGCCAGCAGCGGCGGAGGGGGCCCCCGCACAGATACGCAGTATTTT.

The CDR3 region is CASTRDNGYEQYF. The DNA of the CDR3 is TGTGCCAGCACCCGGGACAACGGCTACGAGCAGTACTTC. The V and J genes are TRBV28 and TRBJ2-7, with D possibly TRBD1 on 6 matching bases. V dropped 7 bases and J dropped 3 bases, with 13 bases sitting between them. Per the germline V gene, CDR1 is MDHEN and CDR2 is SYDVKM. The CDR3 spans 13 residues.

The rearrangement links TRBV11-2 to TRBJ2-7; TRBD1 matches 7 bases. There are 14 residues in the CDR3. CDR1 is SGHAT and CDR2 is FQNNGV in the germline V gene. Unmatched junction bases numbered 8, after V lost 5 bases and J lost 4 bases. The CDR3 DNA is TGTGCCAGCAGCCGTCGGGACAGACTATACGAGCAGTACTTC. The encoded protein is CASSRRDRLYEQYF.

This clonotype was counted only a few times. The genes are TRBV6-6 and TRBJ2-5, with D tentatively TRBD2 (6 bases). Looked up from germline, CDR1 is MNHNY and CDR2 is SVGAGI (reference sequence). This CDR3 spans 13 amino acids. The CDR3 spells CAVRAGKEETQYF. Written as DNA, the CDR3 is TGTGCGGTTAGGGCGGGAAAAGAAGAGACCCAGTACTTC.

This clonotype was detected a few times. The chain joins TRBV20-1 to TRBJ2-1, with D maybe TRBD1 (5 bases). This CDR3 region has 15 residues. Germline loops: CDR1 DFQATT, CDR2 SNEGSKA (reference sequence). The germline V and J ends were trimmed by 0 bases and 3 bases, with 12 bases remaining between them. CDR3 in amino acids: CSAREVGAVYNEQFF. CDR3 DNA sequence: TGCAGTGCTAGAGAGGTAGGGGCCGTCTACAATGAGCAGTTCTTC.

The CDR3 loop reads CATSPTGPETQYF. As DNA, the CDR3 is TGTGCCACCAGCCCGACAGGGCCAGAGACCCAGTACTTC. The rearrangement joins TRBV15 to TRBJ2-5, with 7 positions matching TRBD1. The trim removed 5 bases at V and 4 bases at J, leaving 4 bases unmatched. Germline lookup yields CDR1 LNHNV and CDR2 YYDKDF (reference sequence). The CDR3 spans 13 residues.

This clonotype showed up just a few times. The chain uses TRBV20-1 and TRBJ2-1, with TRBD2 matching over 7 bases. The CDR3 is made up of 15 amino acids. J was trimmed by 3 bases and V by 6 bases; bases with no gene match: 11. Per the germline V gene, CDR1 is DFQATT and CDR2 is SNEGSKA (reference sequence). The CDR3 is CSALTLARGYNEQFF. The CDR3 coding sequence is TGCAGTGCACTAACACTAGCGAGGGGCTACAATGAGCAGTTCTTC.

This clonotype came up a few times. This chain joins TRBV20-1 and TRBJ2-3; 7 bases agree with TRBD2. Per germline, CDR1 DFQATT and CDR2 SNEGSKA (reference sequence). Trimming took 5 bases from V and 4 from J; bases not matched to a gene: 9. This CDR3 has 14 amino acids. CDR3 residues: CSAPTSVGADTQYF. The CDR3 nucleotides read TGCAGTGCTCCTACTAGCGTGGGAGCAGATACGCAGTATTTT.

This clonotype was counted ten times or more. The chain uses TRBV5-1 and TRBJ2-3; no reliable D call. Germline V CDR1 and CDR2: SGHRS, YFSETQ. The CDR3 has 14 amino acids. V lost 4 bases to trimming and J lost 3 bases, with 12 bases between them. The CDR3 DNA sequence: TGCGCCAGCAGCCCCAAGGCCGGTACAGATACGCAGTATTTT. This sequence encodes CASSPKAGTDTQYF.

In this sample, this clonotype turned up a few times. The V gene is TRBV7-2, the J gene TRBJ1-4; no definite D call. V was pared by 3 bases and J by 5 bases, with 10 bases between. CDR3 length equals 14 residues. CDR1 is SGHTA and CDR2 is FQGNSA in the germline V gene. The CDR3 bases are TGTGCCAGCAGCTTCGGGCTGGAGAATGAAAAACTGTTTTTT. It specifies CASSFGLENEKLFF.

The chain couples TRBV28 to TRBJ2-3; no definite D call. V was shortened by 5 bases and J by 2 bases, with 29 bases between the two germline ends. The CDR3 runs 20 residues. The germline V gene encodes CDR1 MDHEN and CDR2 SYDVKM. CDR3 protein: CASSGPYPTSSTIFTDTQYF. CDR3 coding DNA: TGTGCCAGCAGTGGCCCTTACCCTACTTCTTCCACTATCTTCACAGATACGCAGTATTTT.

This clonotype appeared a few times. J is TRBJ2-7 and V is TRBV10-3; D tentatively reads TRBD1 or TRBD2 (6 bases each). V was clipped by 6 bases and J by 2 bases, with 14 bases between them. The germline gives CDR1 ENHRY, CDR2 SYGVKD. The CDR3 is made up of 14 amino acids. CDR3 sequence reads: CAIREGGPAYEQYF. The CDR3 DNA reads TGTGCCATCAGGGAGGGGGGCCCGGCCTACGAGCAGTACTTC.

J is TRBJ1-5 and V is TRBV9; the match to TRBD1 covers 10 bases. V was clipped by 2 bases and J by 7 bases; unmatched bases: 3. The CDR3 is made up of 14 amino acids. Per germline, CDR1 SGDLS and CDR2 YYNGEE. The CDR3 DNA reads as TGTGCCAGCAGCGTGACAGGGGGCGACCAGCCCCAGCATTTT. Translated, it gives CASSVTGGDQPQHF.

Comment on this clonotype: A read error may be the cause here, since a much bigger clone is one base away. The chain couples TRBV7-2 to TRBJ2-3; no definite D call. Trimming took off 1 base at V and 0 bases at J, with 8 bases between the two ends. This CDR3 comprises 15 residues. The V gene's germline CDR1 is SGHTA and CDR2 FQGNSA. The CDR3 DNA follows: TGTGCCAGCAGCTTAGTCCCAACTAGCACAGATACGCAGTATTTT. The encoded protein is CASSLVPTSTDTQYF.

This clonotype was recorded many times. The chain employs TRBV6-2 or TRBV6-3 and TRBJ2-7; D gene ambiguous. This CDR3 has 10 residues. Germline values: CDR1 MNHEY, CDR2 SVGEGT. Trimming left V 6 bases short and J 3 bases short, with 3 bases between. The CDR3 DNA reads as TGTGCCAGCAGCCGCTACGAGCAGTACTTC. Translating gives CASSRYEQYF.

The chain couples TRBV9 to TRBJ2-3; the D gene is possibly TRBD1 (5 bases). CDR3 size: 15 residues. Germline assignment: CDR1 SGDLS and CDR2 YYNGEE. Trimming shortened V by 5 bases and J by 3 bases, and 16 bases separated the two germline ends. The CDR3, as DNA: TGTGCCAGCAGTTGGCAGGGCAGCTGGACAGATACGCAGTATTTT. Residues: CASSWQGSWTDTQYF.

This clonotype was seen a few times. The rearrangement uses TRBV5-1 and TRBJ2-1; 8 bases line up with TRBD2. CDR1 is SGHRS and CDR2 is YFSETQ in the germline V gene. The V segment lost 4 bases and the J segment 7 bases; nucleotides outside the gene matches: 7. The CDR3 is 14 residues long. CDR3 coding DNA: TGCGCCAGCAGCGCCGGGGGGGCCGTAAATGAGCAGTTCTTC. Translating it yields CASSAGGAVNEQFF.

Only one count was recorded for this clonotype. V gene TRBV28 combines with J gene TRBJ2-3; D is perhaps TRBD2 (6 bases). The CDR3 is 15 amino acids. Trimming cost V 4 bases and J 2 bases, with 13 bases left between them. Germline CDR1 and CDR2: MDHEN and SYDVKM. In nucleotides, the CDR3 is TGTGCCAGCAGTTCGGGACTCAAAAACACAGATACGCAGTATTTT. It translates to CASSSGLKNTDTQYF.

This clonotype was counted between two and nine times. The rearrangement links TRBV12-3 or TRBV12-4 to TRBJ1-1, with 7 bases aligning to TRBD1. This CDR3 has 14 residues. J gave up 1 base and V 6 bases, and 5 bases lay outside the gene matches. CDR3 bases: TGTGCCAGCAGGCAGACAGGGACGAACACTGAAGCTTTCTTT. It is translated as CASRQTGTNTEAFF.

This clonotype was found many times. The CDR3 sequence: CASRPTGPPGELFF. The CDR3 DNA follows: TGTGCCAGCAGGCCGACTGGCCCCCCCGGGGAGCTGTTTTTT. The rearrangement links TRBV12-3 or TRBV12-4 to TRBJ2-2, with unresolved D. The CDR3 runs 14 residues. V was cut by 6 bases and J by 6 bases, with 14 bases left in between.

This clonotype was counted at least ten times. The gene calls are TRBV7-2 and TRBJ2-5, with 8 bases identical to TRBD1. J gave up 6 bases and V 8 bases, and 8 bases lay outside the gene matches. The CDR3 is 13 residues long. Germline V gives CDR1 SGHTA, CDR2 FQGNSA. The CDR3 loop reads CASGAGGLKTQYF. The CDR3 DNA sequence: TGTGCCAGCGGCGCAGGGGGCTTAAAGACCCAGTACTTC.

In its sample, this clonotype was seen a few times. The CDR3 region has the DNA TGCAGCGTTGAAGTTGTTCCGGACTCTGGGGCCAACGTCCTGACTTTC. Translated: CSVEVVPDSGANVLTF. The rearrangement uses TRBV29-1 and TRBJ2-6, with D unclear. Germline V gives CDR1 SQVTM, CDR2 ANQGSEA. V lost 1 base to trimming and J lost 0 bases, with 10 bases between them. The CDR3 runs to 16 residues.

This clonotype was seen only a few times. This chain uses TRBV2 with TRBJ1-1; TRBD1 agrees at 7 bases. Germline assignment: CDR1 SNHLY and CDR2 FYNNEI. The CDR3 contains 13 residues. J lost 2 bases, V lost 6 bases, and 3 bases had no gene match. The CDR3 nucleotides are TGTGCCAGCAGGACAGGGCCTAACACTGAAGCTTTCTTT. Protein: CASRTGPNTEAFF. Looking up the rest from reference TRBV2 and TRBJ1-1 gives the full variable domain: EPEVTQTPSHQVTQMGQEVILRCVPISNHLYFYWYRQILGQKVEFLVSFYNNEISEKSEIFDDQFSVERPDGSNFTLKIRSTKLEDSAMYFCASRTGPNTEAFFGQGTRLTVV.

This clonotype showed up just a few times. This chain uses TRBV2 with TRBJ2-5, with TRBD2 matching over 11 bases. The length of the CDR3 is 14 residues. Germline loops: CDR1 SNHLY, CDR2 FYNNEI. The ends lost 6 bases at V and 10 bases at J; junction bases unmatched: 10. The CDR3 here is CASRLAGGARGQYF. CDR3 bases: TGTGCCAGCAGGCTAGCGGGGGGCGCCCGAGGCCAGTACTTC.